The following is a TCR beta chain sequence with its context. The data are from a study of control samples from healthy donors and cancer patients. Profiling relied on immunoSEQ multiplex PCR, and the TCRdb table lists in-frame clones only, not all of them. The sample consists of over 150,000 clones, 96% of them appearing once. The CDR3 consists of 14 residues. V lost 6 bases to trimming and J lost 3 bases, with 12 bases between them. CDR1 and CDR2 (germline): SNHLY, FYNNEI. The sequence was collected from a woman between 25 and 40 years old in good health. The source material was blood. This chain uses TRBV2 with TRBJ1-5, with D tentatively TRBD1 (6 bases). CDR3 sequence: CASRQGTLNQPQHF. CDR3 nucleotides: TGTGCCAGCAGACAGGGTACCCTCAATCAGCCCCAGCATTTT.